This paragraph reports one T cell receptor beta chain. The antigen is not known. The data derive from a study of cytomegalovirus exposure and HLA in healthy donors. Points from the study as a whole: TCR beta chain V- and J-gene trimming was linked, in a later analysis, to a missense variant in DCLRE1C. Analyses of presence/absence relied on an assumption of roughly uniform sequencing depth across donors.

Trimming took 7 bases from V and 2 from J, leaving 15 bases between them. Looked up from germline, CDR1 is SGHRS and CDR2 is YFSETQ. The CDR3 covers 14 residues. 60 Vbeta and 13 Jbeta primers were used in PCR. Some clones are missing from TCRdb's copy, which holds only in-frame ones; the method was immunoSEQ multiplex PCR. The sample holds 160,000 or so clones, roughly 90% seen once. The chain recombines TRBV5-1 with TRBJ1-2, with D possibly TRBD1 on 5 matching bases. Sequenced sample: PBMCs. The receptor was isolated from a woman aged 18-29 years in good health and CMV-seronegative. The CDR3 sequence is CASSGAELNYGYTF. The CDR3 coding sequence is TGCGCCAGCTCTGGGGCAGAGCTCAACTATGGCTACACCTTC.